The rows below give T cell receptor beta chains drawn from one sample of a study of OX40 agonist ivuxolimab in advanced cancers. Clones were read by immunoSEQ multiplex PCR, and TCRdb kept only the in-frame ones, dropping some. The sample yields around 69,000 clones, 80% to 90% seen once. Sequencing was performed on CD4+ or CD8+ T cells sorted from blood, taken in a trial of the OX40 agonist ivuxolimab. These receptor sequences come from an adult with an advanced solid tumor such as melanoma, head and neck, liver or kidney cancer. CDR3s include the opening cysteine and the closing phenylalanine or tryptophan. The D gene is left open where the match is weak. Expanded clones are given a class, and other clones once, few, many or no size at all.

V	size	J	D	CDR3	DNA
TRBV6-5	once	TRBJ1-3	TRBD1	CASSYPDRGLGNTIYF	TGTGCCAGCAGTTACCCAGACAGGGGGCTCGGAAACACCATATATTTT
TRBV5-1	NA	TRBJ2-7	NA	CASSSDNSYEQYF	TGCGCCAGCAGCTCGGACAACTCCTACGAGCAGTACTTC
TRBV29-1	NA	TRBJ2-2	NA	CSAWTVAGELFF	TGCAGCGCCTGGACAGTGGCCGGGGAGCTGTTTTTT
TRBV5-1	NA	TRBJ2-5	TRBD1	CASSSPPGTAQETQYF	TGCGCCAGCAGCTCGCCCCCCGGGACAGCCCAAGAGACCCAGTACTTC
TRBV6-6	NA	TRBJ2-3	NA	CASRIGADTQYF	TGTGCCAGCAGAATAGGGGCAGATACGCAGTATTTT
TRBV4-2	NA	TRBJ2-5	NA	CASSLTAQETQYF	TGTGCCAGCAGCCTGACGGCCCAAGAGACCCAGTACTTC
TRBV29-1	NA	TRBJ2-5	NA	CSDLWTPGGETQYF	TGCAGCGACCTTTGGACACCCGGGGGAGAGACCCAGTACTTC
TRBV7-9	NA	TRBJ2-1	NA	CASSLDPRSVEQFF	TGTGCCAGCAGCTTAGATCCACGGAGCGTTGAGCAGTTCTTC
TRBV15	NA	TRBJ2-7	TRBD2	CATSRAGTSGSFDEQYF	TGTGCCACCAGCAGAGCCGGGACTAGCGGGAGTTTCGACGAGCAGTACTTC
TRBV6-5	NA	TRBJ2-7	NA	CASSLSWEQYF	TGTGCCAGCAGCCTTTCTTGGGAGCAGTACTTC
TRBV5-1	NA	TRBJ1-2	NA	CASSLIQGSRLGYTF	TGCGCCAGCAGCTTGATTCAGGGCTCCCGGCTAGGCTACACCTTC
TRBV7-8	NA	TRBJ1-5	TRBD1	CASSPSQGVDQPQHF	TGTGCCAGCAGTCCTTCCCAGGGGGTCGATCAGCCCCAGCATTTT
TRBV5-4	NA	TRBJ2-3	TRBD1	CASNPGGKVTDTQYF	TGTGCCAGCAATCCAGGGGGCAAGGTGACAGATACGCAGTATTTT
TRBV19	NA	TRBJ2-5	NA	CASRAGSKTQYF	TGTGCCAGTAGGGCGGGGTCCAAGACCCAGTACTTC
TRBV7-8	many	TRBJ1-2	NA	CASSLGGYGYTF	TGTGCCAGCAGCTTAGGCGGATATGGCTACACCTTC
TRBV4-2	NA	TRBJ2-7	TRBD2	CASSQNPQGSGVSYEQYF	TGTGCCAGCAGCCAAAACCCCCAAGGAAGCGGGGTCTCCTACGAGCAGTACTTC